This T cell receptor beta chain was found in a study of cytomegalovirus exposure and HLA in healthy donors. The V end lost 3 bases, the J end lost 6 bases, and 20 bases lay between the germline ends. CDR1 and CDR2 from the germline V gene are MDHEN and SYDVKM. The CDR3 is made up of 17 amino acids. Points on this clone: Its antigen is currently unknown.

Study-wide points: The authors later found HLA-associated TCR beta chains more clonally expanded than equally common others. As a later analysis showed, several of the most significant clusters appeared to be linked to common viral pathogens. Later analysis suggested most CMV-associated TCR beta chains were HLA-restricted.

The donors were healthy bone marrow donors. Primers included in the PCR were 60 Vbeta and 13 Jbeta primers. TCRdb keeps only in-frame clones here, not all; method: immunoSEQ multiplex PCR. This table holds tens of thousands of clones, roughly 80% found once. This clonotype was obtained from a man between 35 and 55 years old in good health and CMV-seronegative. The sequenced material came from PBMCs. V is TRBV28 and J is TRBJ2-2; TRBD2 is a possible D gene (7 bases). The DNA of the CDR3 is TGTGCCAGCAGTTTGGCGGGGGCTAGCGGTACTCCCGGGGAGCTGTTTTTT. Its translation: CASSLAGASGTPGELFF.